The 10 T cell receptor beta chains given below trace back to one sample, sequenced in a study of blood T cell repertoires in COVID-19 (dated by TCRdb to about 2020). The library was generated by the immunoSEQ multiplex PCR assay. TCRdb mirrors the immuneACCESS table, restricted to in-frame sequences. Some clones are absent from its copies; in checked studies, under half trace to an unresolved V gene, and the reason for the others is unknown. This sample gives about 180,000 clones in total; approximately 82% of them show up just once. Clones ranked in the top ten supply 15% to 20% of the sample. Sequencing was carried out using PBMCs or T cells enriched from blood (not recorded which). The receptors were gathered from a man in his sixties who had recovered from COVID-19.

This sequence joins TRBV6-1 and TRBJ2-1, with D unclear. V lost 0 bases to trimming and J lost 9 bases, with 12 bases between them. From germline, CDR1 is MNHNS and CDR2 SASEGT. This CDR3 comprises 14 residues. CDR3 sequence: CASSEASRGGEQFF. The CDR3 DNA follows: TGTGCCAGCAGTGAAGCGTCCCGAGGTGGTGAGCAGTTCTTC.

The V and J genes are TRBV9 and TRBJ2-1; 7 bases are shared with TRBD2. This CDR3 has 15 residues. The V gene's germline CDR1 is SGDLS and CDR2 YYNGEE. The junction had 8 bases not matched to a gene; V was cut back by 2 bases and J by 6 bases. Written as DNA, the CDR3 is TGTGCCAGCAGCGTGGGAGGGGTAATTGGCAATGAGCAGTTCTTC. Translated: CASSVGGVIGNEQFF.

The chain is built from TRBV19 and TRBJ1-5, with D possibly being TRBD1 (5 bases). Deletions cut 3 bases from V and 6 bases from J, with 15 bases between. Germline V gene lookup returns CDR1 LNHDA and CDR2 SQIVND (reference sequence). This CDR3 spans 15 amino acids. The CDR3 loop reads CASSMGQGLSQPQHF. The CDR3 region has the DNA TGTGCCAGTAGTATGGGCCAGGGACTTAGTCAGCCCCAGCATTTT.

The V and J genes are TRBV9 and TRBJ2-3; 9 bases are a match to TRBD1. The CDR3 has 15 amino acids. J was trimmed by 4 bases and V by 0 bases; bases with no gene match: 3. Germline lookup yields CDR1 SGDLS and CDR2 YYNGEE. The CDR3 sequence is CASSVAGQGADTQYF. The DNA of the CDR3 is TGTGCCAGCAGCGTAGCGGGACAGGGCGCAGATACGCAGTATTTT.

The CDR3 DNA follows: TGCGCCAGCAGCCAAGGGCTTGAGACTCGGGAGACCCAGTACTTC. Its protein product is CASSQGLETRETQYF. This chain joins TRBV4-1 and TRBJ2-5; unclear D gene. The V gene lost 1 base and the J gene lost 5 bases, with 14 bases spanning the gap. Germline values: CDR1 MGHRA, CDR2 YSYEKL. This CDR3 has 15 amino acids.

The rearrangement uses TRBV16 and TRBJ1-1; 10 bases are a match to TRBD1. The CDR3 totals 19 residues. The germline gives CDR1 KGHSY, CDR2 FQNENV. The J segment lost 3 bases and the V segment lost 4 bases, leaving 17 bases of the junction unmatched. The CDR3: CASSPNIKGQGTLDTEAFF. As DNA, the CDR3 is TGTGCCAGCAGCCCCAATATCAAGGGACAGGGGACCTTAGACACTGAAGCTTTCTTT.

The gene calls are TRBV24-1 and TRBJ2-7; TRBD1 might be the D (6 bases). Looked up from germline, CDR1 is KGHDR and CDR2 is SFDVKD. The CDR3 totals 15 residues. V lost 7 bases to trimming and J lost 5 bases, with 20 bases between them. The CDR3 sequence is CATSPGDTGKNEQYF. The CDR3 nucleotides read TGTGCCACCAGCCCCGGGGACACCGGAAAAAACGAGCAGTACTTC.

V usage is TRBV24-1 and J usage is TRBJ2-2; D is perhaps TRBD2 (7 bases). Germline CDR1 KGHDR, CDR2 SFDVKD. The CDR3 consists of 14 residues. V shed 6 bases and J shed 5 bases, with 12 bases lying between them. CDR3 sequence (DNA): TGTGCCACCAGTCGGGGGGCGCAAACCGGGGAGCTGTTTTTT. The encoded protein is CATSRGAQTGELFF.

The rearrangement links TRBV10-1 to TRBJ2-7; D gene ambiguous. CDR3 length: 16 amino acids. The V and J ends lost 3 bases and 0 bases respectively, with 15 bases between them. Germline V gene data show CDR1 as WNHNN and CDR2 as SYGVQD (reference sequence). Written as DNA, the CDR3 is TGCGCCAGCAGTGAAAATGGAGATAGAAGCTCCTACGAGCAGTACTTC. This encodes CASSENGDRSSYEQYF.

The CDR3, as DNA: TGTGCCAGTAGTATCTCGGCTAGCGGGCGCTACGAGCAGTACTTC. Protein product: CASSISASGRYEQYF. The genes are TRBV19 and TRBJ2-7; 8 nucleotides agree with TRBD2. This CDR3 has 15 amino acids. V lost 3 bases, J lost 3 bases, and 7 bases stayed unmatched. CDR1 is LNHDA and CDR2 is SQIVND in the germline V gene (reference sequence). The entire variable domain, with the rest obtained from reference TRBV19 and TRBJ2-7, is as follows: DGGITQSPKYLFRKEGQNVTLSCEQNLNHDAMYWYRQDPGQGLRLIYYSQIVNDFQKGDIAEGYSVSREKKESFPLTVTSAQKNPTAFYLCASSISASGRYEQYFGPGTRLTVT.